This T cell receptor (beta chain) was found in a study of a mutant IDH1 vaccine in newly diagnosed glioma (dated by TCRdb to about 2021). Looking at the study overall: Vaccination began 4-6 weeks after radiotherapy alone, or alongside temozolomide cycles in the chemotherapy-containing groups. Of the 32 treated patients, approximately 62% were male and approximately 40% were female, and the mean age was around 40 years. Prior to enrollment, standard therapy consisting of radiotherapy alone, temozolomide alone, or radiochemotherapy with temozolomide had been administered to patients, with the combination being received by most patients. Visit V12 was the week-35 safety follow-up and visit V13 was the week-47 end of study. Peripheral blood was drawn at six visits: V03 (baseline), V05, V07, V10, V12 and V13. Longitudinal TCRB deep sequencing was performed for roughly 25 treated patients wherever samples were available for exploratory analyses. Beyond this particular receptor, the publication reports: The authors stated that sample limitations prevented analyses of patient blood samples from being reproduced. No apparent relationship was observed between pseudoprogression and alterations in the top peripheral T cell clonotypes detected by TCRB sequencing. Immune responses induced by the vaccine were seen in about 93% of patients across multiple MHC alleles. PBMC samples for TCRB deep sequencing were selected based on availability.

Library prep was done by the immunoSEQ multiplex PCR assay. The hsTCRB Kit was used according to the manufacturer's protocol to amplify rearranged TCR beta chain sequences. TCRB libraries were sequenced on an Illumina MiSeq. From the authors' description of their analysis: The kit vendor's proprietary platform handled demultiplexing, trimming and gene mapping. TCRdb's version of the immuneACCESS table is confined to in-frame rearrangements and falls short of the full clone set. An unresolved V gene accounts for under half of the shortfall where checked; the remainder is of unknown origin. Clone size and the V and J calls come from that table; the DNA yielded D and trimming. For this sample there are approximately 62,000 clones; 84% appear just once. The ten largest clones represent 4% to 5% of the sample. The intended sense of this specimen's time point label: week 35, safety follow-up. Each vaccine dose, consisting of 300 ug of a 20-mer mutant IDH1 peptide in Montanide, was administered subcutaneously with topical imiquimod. Patients were given eight vaccinations, in weeks 1, 3, 5, 7, 11, 15, 19 and 23, which matched visits V03 through V10. Donors had newly diagnosed WHO grade 3 or 4 IDH1-mutant astrocytomas with loss of nuclear ATRX. The samples were drawn from NOA16, a multicentre, single-arm, open-label phase I trial in Germany that tested a mutant IDH1 peptide vaccine in humans for the first time. The DNeasy Blood and Tissue Kit was used to extract genomic DNA from EDTA blood for TCRB sequencing.

In the case of this clone: What this receptor recognizes is not known. Nothing much larger sits one base from this clone, and base qualities are not available.

Its CDR3 holds 13 amino acids, cysteine through phenylalanine. Solely the CDR3 DNA is kept, with 39 bases framed from the first base. V is clipped by 0 bases and J by 2 bases, and the sequence between their germline boundaries is 5 bases long. Taken from the germline V gene, the CDR1 and CDR2 loops are SGHDT and YYEEEE. The chain joins TRBV5-6 to TRBJ2-5; tentative D gene TRBD1, with 5 bases matching. This clonotype originated in a man aged 25 to 45 with glioma. The sample consisted of PBMCs, taken from a glioma patient whose treatment included an IDH1 peptide vaccine. The nucleotide sequence reads TGTGCCAGCAGCTTGGGACAGCAAGAGACCCAGTACTTC. Its protein reads: CASSLGQQETQYF.